This T cell receptor beta chain was sequenced in a study of T cells after yellow fever vaccination (dated by TCRdb to 2018 to 2020). As for the study more broadly: The SMART-Seq v4 Ultra Low Input RNA kit was used to prepare libraries from fractions with low cell numbers. Bulk TCR alpha and beta repertoires were sequenced longitudinally to track T-cell clones before and after primary and booster YFV17D yellow fever vaccination. Bulk PBMC replicates and cell subsets were isolated from blood drawn at multiple timepoints before and after both primary and secondary immunization. Two healthy male donors, one aged 18 to 30 and one aged 30 to 39 years, were included in the cohort.

TCRdb names Illumina NovaSeq 6000 as the instrument used. Synthesis of TCR cDNA relied on 5'RACE template switching, a step that introduced a universal primer site along with unique molecular identifiers. cDNA synthesis was primed from both the TCR alpha and TCR beta constant segments. Library amplification involved two PCR steps, and the second step added sample barcodes and sequencing adapters. Sequencing of libraries was performed on Illumina HiSeq 2500 (2x100 bp) or NovaSeq (2x150 bp). The source study handled its data this way. Reads were demultiplexed and collapsed into UMI consensus sequences with MIGEC, and V(D)J alignment was performed with MiXCR. Vaccine-responding clonotypes were defined with edgeR using replicate PBMC samples, requiring FDR below 0.01 and a log2 fold change above 5 up to day 15. Each bulk clonotype was labeled CD4 or CD8 based on which sequenced repertoire, CD4 or CD8, contained the clonotype at higher abundance. The public reads were run again by TCRdb, first through fastp at Q25 and then through MiXCR, and only productive beta chains were kept. One record per CDR3 amino acid sequence lists the most common genes and DNA. These V and J calls derive from TCRdb rather than the authors' analysis. The sample profile shows more than 200,000 distinct CDR3 sequences; approximately 3.6% of them were found once. Under 20% of the sample is taken by the ten largest.

The treatment or condition label corresponds to: live attenuated yellow fever vaccine strain. At every blood-draw timepoint, two biological replicates of bulk PBMCs were collected. PBMCs were isolated from peripheral blood using a standard Ficoll-Paque protocol. TriZol was used to extract RNA from bulk PBMCs, from CD4 and CD8 fractions, and from dextramer-positive and dextramer-negative fractions. This clonotype was counted many times. It has no known antigen specificity. The record has no base qualities; no much larger clone is one base away. Results and caveats for the whole study, not just this receptor: Because only two donors were included in the study, the extent to which the findings can be generalized is limited. Computational filtering was needed because FACS-sorted repertoires could contain abundant contaminating clonotypes from the bulk population. The secondary T-cell response was weaker than the primary response but faster, peaking on day 5 instead of day 15. A small share of clonotypes occurred in both CD4 and CD8 compartments, likely arising from convergent recombination. Most clones expanded after primary vaccination (about 95% of CD4 and approximately 86% of CD8) were re-detected after the booster, suggesting that broad memory maintenance occurred.

The CDR3 contains 13 residues, cysteine and phenylalanine counted. The sequence is cut down to CDR3 DNA, 39 bases in frame from base 1. V and J lose 0 bases and 6 bases, and a span of 5 bases separates them. Looking up the germline V gene yields CDR1 LGHNA and CDR2 YSLEER. This material consisted of PBMCs, taken 15 days after the yellow fever booster vaccination. This chain joins TRBV4-3 to TRBJ2-2; no confident D gene assignment can be made. The sequence came from a man aged 18-30 years who received the YFV17D yellow fever vaccine. DNA sequence: TGCGCCAGCAGCCAAGACCGGCCCGGGGAGCTGTTTTTT. Translated, this gives CASSQDRPGELFF.